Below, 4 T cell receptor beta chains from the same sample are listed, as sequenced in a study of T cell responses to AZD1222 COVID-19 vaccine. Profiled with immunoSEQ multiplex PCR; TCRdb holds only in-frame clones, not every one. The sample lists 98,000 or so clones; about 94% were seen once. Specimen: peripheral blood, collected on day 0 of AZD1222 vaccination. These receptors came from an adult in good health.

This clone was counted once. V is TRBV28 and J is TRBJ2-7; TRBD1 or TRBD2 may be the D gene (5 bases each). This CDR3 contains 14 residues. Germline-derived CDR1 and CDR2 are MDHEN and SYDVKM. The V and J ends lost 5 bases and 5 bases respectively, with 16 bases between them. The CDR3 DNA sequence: TGTGCCAGCAGTGGGGGTAAGAGGTTCCACGAGCAGTACTTC. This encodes CASSGGKRFHEQYF.

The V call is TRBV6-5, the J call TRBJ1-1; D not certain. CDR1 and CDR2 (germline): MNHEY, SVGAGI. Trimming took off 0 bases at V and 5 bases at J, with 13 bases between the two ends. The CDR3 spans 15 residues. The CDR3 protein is CASSYSRGLGTEAFF. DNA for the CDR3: TGTGCCAGCAGTTACTCGAGAGGGTTGGGAACTGAAGCTTTCTTT.

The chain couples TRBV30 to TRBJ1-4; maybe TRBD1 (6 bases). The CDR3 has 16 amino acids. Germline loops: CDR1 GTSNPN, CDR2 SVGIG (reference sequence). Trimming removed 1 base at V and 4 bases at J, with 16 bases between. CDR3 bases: TGTGCCTGGAGTGCCCCACGACAGGCCCTTAATGAAAAACTGTTTTTT. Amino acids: CAWSAPRQALNEKLFF.

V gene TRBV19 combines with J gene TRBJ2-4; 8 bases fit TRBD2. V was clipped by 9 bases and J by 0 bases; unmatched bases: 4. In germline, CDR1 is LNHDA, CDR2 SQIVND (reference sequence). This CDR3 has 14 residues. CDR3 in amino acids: CASRGRKAKNIQYF. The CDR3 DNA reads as TGTGCCAGCCGCGGGAGGAAAGCCAAAAACATTCAGTACTTC. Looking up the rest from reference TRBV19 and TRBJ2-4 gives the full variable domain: DGGITQSPKYLFRKEGQNVTLSCEQNLNHDAMYWYRQDPGQGLRLIYYSQIVNDFQKGDIAEGYSVSREKKESFPLTVTSAQKNPTAFYLCASRGRKAKNIQYFGAGTRLSVL.